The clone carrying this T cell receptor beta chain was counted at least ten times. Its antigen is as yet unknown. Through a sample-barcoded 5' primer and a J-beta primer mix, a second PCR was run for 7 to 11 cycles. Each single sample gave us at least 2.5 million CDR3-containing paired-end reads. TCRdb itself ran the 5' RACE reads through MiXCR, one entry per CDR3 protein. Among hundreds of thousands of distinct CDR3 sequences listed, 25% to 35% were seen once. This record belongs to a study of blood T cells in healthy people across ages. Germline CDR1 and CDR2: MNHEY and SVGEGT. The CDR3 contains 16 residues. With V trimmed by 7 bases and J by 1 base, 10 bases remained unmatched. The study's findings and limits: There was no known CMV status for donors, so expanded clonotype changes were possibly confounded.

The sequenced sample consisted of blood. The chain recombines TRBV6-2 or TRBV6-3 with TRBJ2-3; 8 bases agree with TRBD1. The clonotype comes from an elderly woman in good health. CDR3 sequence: CASKEEPGQGTDTQYF. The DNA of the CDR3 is TGTGCCAGCAAGGAAGAACCGGGACAGGGCACAGATACGCAGTATTTT.